Given below is one T cell receptor (beta chain) in context. Its specificity is not known. The template-switching step introduced UMIs that carried a 6-nucleotide sample barcode. TCRdb re-called the 5' RACE reads and catalogs CDR3 proteins one per entry, DNA excluded. Across around 380,000 distinct CDR3 sequences, the top ten clones capture around 2.3% of the sample. CDR3 size: 15 residues. Per the germline V gene, CDR1 is DFQATT and CDR2 is SNEGSKA (reference sequence). Investigators pulled total RNA out of whole blood and did not sort T cells. This entry belongs to a study of monozygotic twins with inflammatory bowel disease. General observations from the study: Clonotype overlap with others was lower in IBD patients than in healthy twins, a difference that was greatest with disease activity.

The sample consisted of blood. The TCR was taken from a human donor with ulcerative colitis or Crohn's disease, or a healthy co-twin of an affected twin (not recorded which). The chain combines TRBV20-1 with TRBJ2-5; TCRdb proposes TRBD2, but this gene call is untestable without DNA. The CDR3 here is CSAPLASLATGTQYF.